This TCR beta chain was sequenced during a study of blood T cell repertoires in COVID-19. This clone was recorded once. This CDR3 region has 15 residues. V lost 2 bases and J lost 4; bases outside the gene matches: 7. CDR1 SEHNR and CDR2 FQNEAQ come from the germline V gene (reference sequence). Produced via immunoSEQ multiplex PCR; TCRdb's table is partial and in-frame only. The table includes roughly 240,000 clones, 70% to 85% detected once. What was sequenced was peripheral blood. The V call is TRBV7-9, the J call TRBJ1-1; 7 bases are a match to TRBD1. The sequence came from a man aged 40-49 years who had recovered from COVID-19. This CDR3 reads CASSLFEGAVTEAFF. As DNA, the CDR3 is TGTGCCAGCAGCTTATTTGAGGGGGCTGTCACTGAAGCTTTCTTT.